A selection of T cell receptor beta chains follows, all from one sample in a study of response to subunit inactivated influenza vaccine. Using its own MiXCR run on the RT-PCR reads, TCRdb lists one record per CDR3 protein. The profile shows about 500,000 distinct CDR3 sequences, 15% to 20% of them singletons. The source was CD4+ T cells sorted from PBMCs, collected roughly 24 months after vaccination. These receptors were collected from a man aged 45 to 70 who received an inactivated influenza vaccine. CDR3s include the opening cysteine and the closing phenylalanine or tryptophan. A D gene is named only where the DNA matches it firmly. Clone size is not always given. Where it is, it says once, few, many or a class for expanded clones.

>-|TRBJ2-3|TRBV2|TRBD2
TGTGCCAGCAGTGAAGCCACTAGCGGGGGTTCGCAGTATTTT
CASSEATSGGSQYF
>few|TRBJ2-5|TRBV5-1|TRBD1
TGCGCCAGCAGCTTGCGACAGGGGGAAGAGACCCAGTACTTC
CASSLRQGEETQYF
>-|TRBJ2-1|TRBV20-1|-
TGCAGTGCTAGAGGAAGAGGACTCCGGGACCCCATAGACAATGAGCAGTTCTTC
CSARGRGLRDPIDNEQFF
>-|TRBJ2-1|TRBV20-1|-
TGCAGTGCTCGCCCGGGATACTCCTACAATGAGCAGTTCTTC
CSARPGYSYNEQFF
>-|TRBJ2-3|TRBV12-3/TRBV12-4|-
TGTGCCAGCGAGGCCTCCACCACAGATACGCAGTATTTT
CASEASTTDTQYF
>-|TRBJ2-7|TRBV20-1|TRBD2
TGCAGTGCTAGAGGGGCCGGGAGGGCATTAATGCGCTACGAGCAGTACTTC
CSARGAGRALMRYEQYF
>few|TRBJ2-2|TRBV7-8|TRBD1
TGTGCCAGCAGCCCGCGGACAGGGGGGCGGGGGGAGCTGTTTTTT
CASSPRTGGRGELFF
>few|TRBJ1-1|TRBV6-5|-
TGTGCCAGCAGTTACGGGGGGGGAATGAACACTGAAGCTTTCTTT
CASSYGGGMNTEAFF
>few|TRBJ2-7|TRBV6-2/TRBV6-3|TRBD2
TGTGCCAGCCGGACTAGCGGTCTCTACGAGCAGTACTTC
CASRTSGLYEQYF
>-|TRBJ2-7|TRBV24-1|TRBD2
TGTGCCACCAGTGACTACCGTAGCGGGAAGTACGAGCAGTACTTC
CATSDYRSGKYEQYF
>many|TRBJ2-2|TRBV5-1|-
TGCGCCAGCAGACGCGGCCACAGGGATACCGGGGAGCTGTTTTTT
CASRRGHRDTGELFF
>few|TRBJ1-5|TRBV7-2|-
TGTGCCAGCAGCTTAGAAATCAGGGGCAGCAATCAGCCCCAGCATTTT
CASSLEIRGSNQPQHF
>few|TRBJ2-2|TRBV5-6|TRBD1
TGTGCCAGCAGCTTGGTACAGGGGGCATACACCGGGGAGCTGTTTTTT
CASSLVQGAYTGELFF
>-|TRBJ2-2|TRBV7-2|-
TGTGCCAGCACGGACTATTACACCGGGGAGCTGTTTTTT
CASTDYYTGELFF
>many|TRBJ1-5|TRBV10-3|-
TGTGCCATCACTGCCCGTTGGGATCAGCCCCAGCATTTT
CAITARWDQPQHF
>-|TRBJ2-7|TRBV18|TRBD2
TGTGCCAGCTCATTCCCCGGGACTAGCAGCTCCTACGAGCAGTACTTC
CASSFPGTSSSYEQYF
>few|TRBJ2-1|TRBV25-1|-
TGTGCCAGCAGTGACTTCGCGAAAAAGCAGTTCTTC
CASSDFAKKQFF
>-|TRBJ1-1|TRBV10-2|-
TGCGCCAGCAGTGAGTCGCGAAGTGAAGCTTTCTTT
CASSESRSEAFF
>many|TRBJ2-3|TRBV29-1|-
TGCACAATCGGATCGGGGATTGGTGCAGATACGCAGTATTTT
CTIGSGIGADTQYF
>-|TRBJ2-1|TRBV13|TRBD2
TGTGCCAGCAGCCCACCCCGGGGTAGCGGGAGCTACAATGAGCAGTTCTTC
CASSPPRGSGSYNEQFF
>few|TRBJ1-1|TRBV28|-
TGTGCCAGCAGTTTTATTGACAGCCCGAACACTGAAGCTTTCTTT
CASSFIDSPNTEAFF
>many|TRBJ2-2|TRBV20-1|-
TGCAGTGCTAGAGGTCAGGGACTGAACACCGGGGAGCTGTTTTTT
CSARGQGLNTGELFF
>once|TRBJ2-5|TRBV4-1|-
TGCGCCAGCAGCCAAGTCCAAGAACGGGAGACCCAGTACTTC
CASSQVQERETQYF
>many|TRBJ2-1|TRBV9|TRBD1
TGTGCCAGCAGCGTAGACGGACAGGGCTACAATGAGCAGTTCTTC
CASSVDGQGYNEQFF
>-|TRBJ1-5|TRBV30|-
TGTGCCTGGAGTGCCCTGGGATTGGGAGAAAATCAGCCCCAGCATTTT
CAWSALGLGENQPQHF
>few|TRBJ2-1|TRBV29-1|TRBD1
TGCAGCGTTGCGGGACAGGGCCTCTACAATGAGCAGTTCTTC
CSVAGQGLYNEQFF